A single sample is the source of the 17 T cell receptor beta chains below, sequenced in a study of T cells in Graves' hyperthyroidism and ophthalmopathy. TCR beta CDR3 regions were amplified from RNA. Using the HTBI primer set, a first-round RT-PCR was run on the TCR CDR3. TCRdb passed the multiplex PCR reads through MiXCR, listing each CDR3 protein once. The table has approximately 410,000 distinct CDR3 sequences, approximately 14% seen once. The sample consisted of blood. The receptors here all came from a woman between 18 and 30 years old with Graves' hyperthyroidism.

Ten or more counts support this clonotype. This chain links TRBV28 with TRBJ2-7; 10 bases map to TRBD2. Germline V gene sequence: CDR1 MDHEN, CDR2 SYDVKM. The CDR3 contains 17 residues. V was clipped by 3 bases and J by 0 bases; unmatched bases: 8. The CDR3 coding sequence is TGTGCCAGCAGTTTTAGTGGACTAGCGGAGCACTCCTACGAGCAGTACTTC. Amino acids: CASSFSGLAEHSYEQYF. The variable domain in full, with the rest retrieved from reference TRBV28 and TRBJ2-7, is DVKVTQSSRYLVKRTGEKVFLECVQDMDHENMFWYRQDPGLGLRLIYFSYDVKMKEKGDIPEGYSVSREKKERFSLILESASTNQTSMYLCASSFSGLAEHSYEQYFGPGTRLTVT.

This clonotype appeared many times. The chain links TRBV6-1 to TRBJ1-2, with D tentatively TRBD1 (5 bases). With 6 bases removed from V and 1 base from J, the gap between germline ends came to 15 bases. The germline CDR1 and CDR2 sequences are MNHNS and SASEGT. This CDR3 comprises 15 residues. The CDR3 spells CASRRREGYNYGYTF. DNA for the CDR3: TGTGCCAGCAGACGTAGGGAGGGGTATAACTATGGCTACACCTTC.

Note on this clonotype: One end of the junction is discordant with germline, which a read error may explain. This chain uses TRBV12-5 with TRBJ1-5; D is undetermined. This CDR3 is built from 12 residues. Germline V gene lookup returns CDR1 LGHNT and CDR2 FRNRAP. CDR3: CASGLVNRPQHF. The CDR3 DNA follows: TGTGCTAGTGGTTTGGTAAATCGGCCCCAGCATTTT.

In this sample, this clonotype turned up many times. The CDR3 DNA follows: TGTGCCAGCAGTTTATGGCGGGGGGACAATGAGCAGTTCTTC. It yields the protein CASSLWRGDNEQFF. This sequence joins TRBV27 and TRBJ2-1; TRBD2 matches 8 bases. From germline, CDR1 is MNHEY and CDR2 SMNVEV (reference sequence). V trimming: 1 base; J trimming: 5 bases; junction bases outside the gene matches: 1. The CDR3 is 14 amino acids.

The genes are TRBV20-1 and TRBJ1-1; 9 bases fit TRBD1. The CDR3 spans 13 residues. Germline CDR1 and CDR2: DFQATT and SNEGSKA (reference sequence). The V and J ends lost 5 bases and 4 bases, in that order; junction bases with no gene match: 5. CDR3 nucleotides: TGCAGTGCTCCCGGGACAGGGCGCACTGAAGCTTTCTTT. Its translation is CSAPGTGRTEAFF.

This clonotype was seen repeatedly, ten times or more. CDR3 region: CASQGSTEAFF. The CDR3 DNA reads as TGTGCCAGCCAGGGATCCACTGAAGCTTTCTTT. This sequence joins TRBV12-3 or TRBV12-4 and TRBJ1-1; perhaps TRBD1 as D (5 bases). The V end was cut by 8 bases, the J end by 4 bases, with 8 bases between. The CDR3 contains 11 residues.

The chain uses TRBV27 and TRBJ1-1; D might be TRBD1 (6 bases). CDR1 and CDR2 from the germline V gene are MNHEY and SMNVEV (reference sequence). This CDR3 comprises 16 residues. V lost 8 bases and J lost 4, with 23 bases in between. Here the CDR3 DNA reads TGTGCCAGCCCCTGGACAGAGCTGGATGGGGTCACTGAAGCTTTCTTT. Translating it yields CASPWTELDGVTEAFF.

The J gene is TRBJ1-2, the V gene TRBV2; 7 bases align to TRBD1. J gave up 3 bases and V 4 bases, and 8 bases lay outside the gene matches. CDR1 SNHLY and CDR2 FYNNEI come from the germline V gene. CDR3 length: 15 amino acids. The CDR3 reads CASSVDREWDYGYTF. The CDR3 bases are TGTGCCAGCAGTGTCGACAGGGAGTGGGACTATGGCTACACCTTC. Based on the CDR3 plus reference TRBV2 and TRBJ1-2, the full variable domain is EPEVTQTPSHQVTQMGQEVILRCVPISNHLYFYWYRQILGQKVEFLVSFYNNEISEKSEIFDDQFSVERPDGSNFTLKIRSTKLEDSAMYFCASSVDREWDYGYTFGSGTRLTVV.

The J gene is TRBJ2-5, the V gene TRBV12-3 or TRBV12-4; 8 positions match TRBD2. After removal of 5 bases from V and 1 base from J, the junction contained 6 bases not matched to a gene. The CDR3 totals 15 residues. The CDR3 nucleotides are TGTGCCAGCAGTGCCATCGGACTAGCCCAAGAGACCCAGTACTTC. Translated, it gives CASSAIGLAQETQYF.

This clonotype was seen many times. CDR3: CASSSRTKIQETQYF. In DNA form, the CDR3 reads TGTGCCAGCAGCTCCCGGACGAAAATCCAAGAGACCCAGTACTTC. J is TRBJ2-5 and V is TRBV11-1; D unresolved. Trimming stripped 4 bases from V and 1 base from J, with 13 bases between. This CDR3 contains 15 residues. Per the germline V gene, CDR1 is SGHAT and CDR2 is FQDESV (reference sequence).

The chain links TRBV5-1 to TRBJ1-5; TRBD1 aligns across 10 bases. Germline CDR1 SGHRS, CDR2 YFSETQ. The CDR3 consists of 17 residues. V was clipped by 0 bases and J by 5 bases; unmatched bases: 8. The CDR3 reads CASSLDPGQGMDQPQHF. DNA of the CDR3: TGCGCCAGCAGCTTGGACCCGGGACAGGGGATGGATCAGCCCCAGCATTTT.

The chain is built from TRBV20-1 and TRBJ1-1; 9 positions agree with TRBD1. CDR1 and CDR2 (germline): DFQATT, SNEGSKA (reference sequence). The CDR3 runs to 15 residues. With 3 bases clipped from V and 6 bases from J, the junction kept 11 bases outside the gene matches. In DNA form, the CDR3 reads TGCAGTGCTAGTGCCCCGGGACAGGGTTTAGCTGAAGCTTTCTTT. Protein: CSASAPGQGLAEAFF.

This clonotype was found a few times. The chain carries TRBV6-1 and TRBJ2-6, with D possibly being TRBD1 (7 bases). Looked up from germline, CDR1 is MNHNS and CDR2 is SASEGT. V was trimmed by 6 bases and J by 0 bases, leaving 21 bases between them. This CDR3 spans 19 amino acids. CDR3 DNA sequence: TGTGCCAGCAGCACGGGGACCAGGGGGGTAGGCTCTGGGGCCAACGTCCTGACTTTC. Translating gives CASSTGTRGVGSGANVLTF.

The chain has TRBV7-2 and TRBJ1-6, with TRBD1 matching over 7 bases. Germline loops: CDR1 SGHTA, CDR2 FQGNSA. The CDR3 spans 16 residues. V lost 4 bases, J lost 4 bases, and 7 bases stayed unmatched. CDR3 loop: CASSYRTGGYNSPLHF. The CDR3 DNA sequence: TGTGCCAGCAGCTACCGGACAGGAGGATATAATTCACCCCTCCACTTT.

This clonotype occurred many times. J is TRBJ2-1 and V is TRBV6-5; D is uncertain. V dropped 1 base and J dropped 9 bases, with 13 bases sitting between them. CDR1 and CDR2 from the germline V gene are MNHEY and SVGAGI. The CDR3 is 14 residues long. The CDR3 region has the DNA TGTGCCAGCAGTTACTTCATGGCAGCCCGTGAGCAGTTCTTC. It encodes CASSYFMAAREQFF.

On this clonotype itself: At one end the junction does not follow the germline gene, possibly because of a read error. The V and J genes are TRBV30 and TRBJ2-2; perhaps TRBD2 as D (6 bases). The germline V gene encodes CDR1 GTSNPN and CDR2 SVGIG (reference sequence). The CDR3 is 11 amino acids. This CDR3 is CAGRRPGELFF. CDR3 nucleotide sequence: TGTGCCGGGAGGAGGCCCGGGGAGCTGTTTTTT.

This clonotype has a count of ten or more. The chain carries TRBV6-5 and TRBJ2-5; D unresolved. The CDR3 length is 16 residues. Per germline, CDR1 MNHEY and CDR2 SVGAGI. Trimming left V 0 bases short and J 3 bases short, with 14 bases between. The CDR3: CASSYSSLGHKETQYF. CDR3 in DNA: TGTGCCAGCAGTTACTCTAGCCTAGGGCATAAAGAGACCCAGTACTTC.